Listed below are T cell receptor beta chains from one sample, sequenced in a study of blood T cell repertoires in COVID-19. The repertoire was sequenced with immunoSEQ multiplex PCR; TCRdb's copy has only in-frame clones and lacks some. This sample has tens of thousands of clones; about 89% occur once, and the top ten carry about a sixth. Sequencing used peripheral blood. These receptors all stem from a human donor in a cohort sampled during active COVID-19. CDR3s include the opening cysteine and the closing phenylalanine or tryptophan. The D gene is left open where the match is weak. Some rows have no size entry. The others give once, few or many, or a class for an expanded clone.

clone_size d_call j_call v_call cdr3_aa cdr3_nt
- TRBD2 TRBJ2-3 TRBV7-3 CASSLGLAADTQYF TGTGCCAGCAGCCTAGGACTAGCGGCAGATACGCAGTATTTT
- - TRBJ1-6 TRBV6-5 CASSYADYNSPLHF TGTGCCAGCAGTTATGCAGACTATAATTCACCCCTCCACTTT
- TRBD2 TRBJ2-3 TRBV10-3 CASTGRGGGTDTQYF TGTGCCAGCACAGGGCGGGGGGGCGGAACAGATACGCAGTATTTT
few TRBD1 TRBJ1-5 TRBV28 CASGGAGGLNQPQHF TGTGCCAGCGGTGGGGCAGGGGGTCTCAATCAGCCCCAGCATTTT
- - TRBJ2-3 TRBV18 CASSPLVSSTDTQYF TGTGCCAGCTCACCATTAGTTTCTAGCACAGATACGCAGTATTTT
once TRBD1 TRBJ2-7 TRBV5-6 CASSSGTGVSYEQYF TGTGCCAGCAGCTCCGGGACAGGGGTCTCCTACGAGCAGTACTTC
- TRBD2 TRBJ2-1 TRBV7-7 CASGPLANEQFF TGTGCCAGCGGGCCACTAGCGAATGAGCAGTTCTTC
- TRBD1 TRBJ2-7 TRBV4-1 CASSQEWTGSSYEQYF TGCGCCAGCAGCCAAGAGTGGACAGGGAGCTCCTACGAGCAGTACTTC
- - TRBJ1-1 TRBV2 CASTLGGGNTEAFF TGTGCCAGCACCCTGGGGGGGGGAAACACTGAAGCTTTCTTT
- TRBD2 TRBJ2-5 TRBV11-2 CASSSEIAGPQETQYF TGTGCCAGCAGCTCCGAGATAGCGGGTCCCCAAGAGACCCAGTACTTC
- - TRBJ1-1 TRBV28 CASSLNLGGAFF TGTGCCAGCAGTTTAAATTTGGGGGGAGCTTTCTTT
- - TRBJ1-5 TRBV19 CASTPTGPSNQPQHF TGTGCCAGTACCCCGACAGGTCCTAGCAATCAGCCCCAGCATTTT
- - TRBJ2-3 TRBV30 CAWGGPGLSTDTQYF TGTGCCTGGGGGGGGCCTGGGTTGAGCACAGATACGCAGTATTTT
- - TRBJ1-5 TRBV9 CASSETGTNQPQHF TGTGCCAGCAGCGAAACAGGTACCAATCAGCCCCAGCATTTT
- TRBD2 TRBJ2-1 TRBV4-3 CASSQGRETSIGRGQFF TGCGCCAGCAGCCAAGGCCGGGAGACTAGCATCGGGAGGGGGCAGTTCTTC
- - TRBJ1-2 TRBV27 CASSPSGGYGYTF TGTGCCAGCAGTCCCTCGGGTGGCTATGGCTACACCTTC
- TRBD1 TRBJ1-2 TRBV9 CASSLGQGNYGYTF TGTGCCAGCAGCCTAGGACAGGGGAACTATGGCTACACCTTC
- - TRBJ1-3 TRBV10-3 CAISEQSSGNTIYF TGTGCCATCAGTGAACAAAGCTCTGGAAACACCATATATTTT
- - TRBJ2-2 TRBV5-1 CASSSTEINTGELFF TGCGCCAGCAGCTCCACGGAGATTAACACCGGGGAGCTGTTTTTT
once - TRBJ1-4 TRBV5-5 CASSLLQGLNEKLFF TGTGCCAGCAGCTTACTACAGGGTCTTAATGAAAAACTGTTTTTT
- TRBD1 TRBJ1-2 TRBV2 CASSVSGGYGYTF TGTGCCAGCAGTGTTTCAGGGGGCTATGGCTACACCTTC
- TRBD2 TRBJ2-3 TRBV10-3 CAISVLAEGDTQYF TGTGCCATCAGTGTTCTAGCGGAGGGGGATACGCAGTATTTT
- - TRBJ2-5 TRBV5-1 CASSFRGGETQYF TGCGCCAGCAGCTTCCGGGGTGGAGAGACCCAGTACTTC
- - TRBJ1-2 TRBV12-3/TRBV12-4 CASSPELDYGYTF TGTGCCAGCAGTCCCGAGTTGGACTATGGCTACACCTTC
- - TRBJ2-1 TRBV24-1 CATSDPIYNEQFF TGTGCCACCAGTGATCCCATTTACAATGAGCAGTTCTTC
- - TRBJ1-1 TRBV5-1 CASTPLEADYTEAFF TGCGCCAGCACCCCGCTAGAGGCGGACTACACTGAAGCTTTCTTT
- - TRBJ2-7 TRBV2 CASSWQTAYEQYF TGTGCCAGCAGTTGGCAGACAGCCTACGAGCAGTACTTC
- TRBD1 TRBJ2-7 TRBV11-2 CASSTPGQGTREQYF TGTGCCAGCAGCACACCGGGACAGGGGACGCGAGAGCAGTACTTC
- TRBD1 TRBJ1-4 TRBV7-9 CASSLGQGQVYGKLFF TGTGCCAGCAGCTTGGGACAGGGGCAGGTCTATGGAAAACTGTTTTTT
- - TRBJ2-5 TRBV7-9 CASSLRDWQETQYF TGTGCCAGCAGCTTAAGGGACTGGCAAGAGACCCAGTACTTC